This T cell receptor (beta chain) was captured in a study of T cell repertoires in cytomegalovirus infection. Study-level background: Matching HLA type, along with CMV infection, was indicated by public TCR beta signatures. The study, taken as a whole, reports: Within the response measured ex vivo, HLA-C-restricted CMV-specific TCR beta clonotypes were dominant.

V was clipped by 0 bases and J by 6 bases, with 12 bases between them. Germline V gene sequence: CDR1 LGHNA, CDR2 YSLEER. This CDR3 spans 16 amino acids. The table lists this clonotype with many counts. Its antigen is undetermined. Each CDR3 protein is one row after TCRdb ran MiXCR on the reads. The sample holds 350,000 to 450,000 distinct CDR3 sequences, roughly 20% seen once. The rearrangement uses TRBV4-3 and TRBJ1-6; D is undetermined. This receptor was taken from a human donor in good health (CMV status not recorded). Some clones in this sample may be carry-over from other donors' samples. The source material was PBMCs. CDR3 amino acids: CASSQDGQRFNSPLHF. The DNA for the CDR3 is TGCGCCAGCAGCCAAGATGGGCAGCGCTTTAATTCACCCCTCCACTTT.